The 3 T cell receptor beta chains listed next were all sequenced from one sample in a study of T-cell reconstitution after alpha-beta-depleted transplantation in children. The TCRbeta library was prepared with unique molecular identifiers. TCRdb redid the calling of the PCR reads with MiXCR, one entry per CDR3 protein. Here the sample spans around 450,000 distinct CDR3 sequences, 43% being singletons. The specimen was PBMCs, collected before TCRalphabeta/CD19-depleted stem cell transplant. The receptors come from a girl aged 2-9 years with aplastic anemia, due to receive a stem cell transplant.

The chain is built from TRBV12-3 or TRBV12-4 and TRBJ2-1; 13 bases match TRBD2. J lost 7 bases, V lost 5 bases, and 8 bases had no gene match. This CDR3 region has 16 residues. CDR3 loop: CASSSGLAGVGNEQFF. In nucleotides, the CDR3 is TGTGCCAGCAGTAGCGGACTAGCGGGAGTGGGTAATGAGCAGTTCTTC.

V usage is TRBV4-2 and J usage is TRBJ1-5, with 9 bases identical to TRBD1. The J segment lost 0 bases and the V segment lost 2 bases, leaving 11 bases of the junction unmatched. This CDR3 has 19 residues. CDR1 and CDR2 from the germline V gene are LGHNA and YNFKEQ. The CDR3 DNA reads TGTGCCAGCAGCCAACGAGTCCCGGGACAGGGACCTAGCAATCAGCCCCAGCATTTT. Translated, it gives CASSQRVPGQGPSNQPQHF.

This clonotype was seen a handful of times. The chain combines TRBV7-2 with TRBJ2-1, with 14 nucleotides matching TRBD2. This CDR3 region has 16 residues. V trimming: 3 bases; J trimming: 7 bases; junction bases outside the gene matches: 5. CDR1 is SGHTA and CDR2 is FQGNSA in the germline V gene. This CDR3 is CASSLGTSGRSNEQFF. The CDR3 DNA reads TGTGCCAGCAGCTTGGGGACTAGCGGGAGATCTAATGAGCAGTTCTTC.